A single T cell receptor beta chain is shown here with its context. At the DNA level, this CDR3 is encoded by other sequences in the same sample as well. The data belong to a study of shared clonotypes between healthy human individuals. Study-wide background: Donor ages ranged 18 to 49 years: a couple of women, a few men.

Every subset's genomic DNA went evenly onto several immunoSEQ plates. Methods used by the authors: ImmunoSEQ output held junction-only sequences without quality scores, so filtering differed. Only in-frame clones appear in the TCRdb table, and some are missing; sequencing was by immunoSEQ multiplex PCR. The D gene and trimming were derived from the DNA, and the V and J assignments and clone size from that table. The table lists fewer than 600,000 clones, roughly 79% of them singletons. The CDR3 runs to 12 residues. V lost 2 bases to trimming and J lost 5 bases, with 4 bases between them. CDR1 and CDR2 (germline): LNHDA, SQIVND (reference sequence). Unsorted samples relied on tens of millions of PBMCs, which served as the source of genomic DNA.

The TCR sequence derives from a middle-aged woman in good health. Some clones in this sample may be carry-over from other donors' samples. The sample taken for sequencing was PBMCs. The chain joins TRBV19 to TRBJ2-1; D is unresolved. The CDR3 nucleotides read TGTGCCAGTAGTATACTAAACAATGAGCAGTTCTTC. This translates into CASSILNNEQFF.